The entry below gives a single T cell receptor beta chain sequence along with its context. This entry belongs to a study of blood T cell repertoires in COVID-19. About the research overall: PBMCs, B-cell-depleted T cells, or T cells were the source of the cDNA or gDNA that made up the material.

V was pared by 1 base and J by 5 bases, with 17 bases between. Germline V lookup: CDR1 SGHKS, CDR2 YYEKEE (reference sequence). CDR3 length: 16 residues. Sequencing used immunoSEQ multiplex PCR; TCRdb keeps in-frame clones, though not all of them. The repertoire holds 200,000 or so clones, roughly nine tenths seen once, with roughly 2.6% in the top ten. The sequence derives from a woman aged 25 to 39 who had recovered from COVID-19. The chain links TRBV5-5 to TRBJ2-3; maybe TRBD2 (6 bases). Sequencing input: PBMCs or T cells enriched from blood (not recorded which). CDR3 sequence (DNA): TGTGCCAGCAGCTTGCATGGGGCGGGGCGTGGAGATACGCAGTATTTT. This encodes CASSLHGAGRGDTQYF.